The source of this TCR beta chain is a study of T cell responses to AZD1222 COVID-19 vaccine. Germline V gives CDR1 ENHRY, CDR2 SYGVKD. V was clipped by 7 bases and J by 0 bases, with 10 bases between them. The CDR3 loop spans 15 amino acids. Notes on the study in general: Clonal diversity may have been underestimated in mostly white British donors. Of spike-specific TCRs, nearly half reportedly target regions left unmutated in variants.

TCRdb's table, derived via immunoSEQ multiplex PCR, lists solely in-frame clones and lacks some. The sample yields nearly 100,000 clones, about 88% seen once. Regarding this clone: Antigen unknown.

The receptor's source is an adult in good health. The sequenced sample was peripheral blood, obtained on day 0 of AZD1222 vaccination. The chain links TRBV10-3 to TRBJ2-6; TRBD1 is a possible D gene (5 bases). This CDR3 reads CAINQGSSGANVLTF. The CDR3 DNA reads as TGTGCCATCAACCAGGGTTCCTCTGGGGCCAACGTCCTGACTTTC.